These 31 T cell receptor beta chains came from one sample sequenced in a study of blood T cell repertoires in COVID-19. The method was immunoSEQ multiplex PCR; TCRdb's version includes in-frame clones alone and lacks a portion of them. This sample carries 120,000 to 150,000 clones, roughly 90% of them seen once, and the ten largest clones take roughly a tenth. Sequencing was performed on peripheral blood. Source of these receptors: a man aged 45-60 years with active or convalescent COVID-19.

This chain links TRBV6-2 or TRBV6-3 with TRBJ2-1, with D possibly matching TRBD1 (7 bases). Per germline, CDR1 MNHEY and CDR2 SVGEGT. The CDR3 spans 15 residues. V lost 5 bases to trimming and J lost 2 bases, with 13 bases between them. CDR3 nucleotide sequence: TGTGCCAGCAGTCCCACAGGGGAGGCCTACAATGAGCAGTTCTTC. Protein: CASSPTGEAYNEQFF.

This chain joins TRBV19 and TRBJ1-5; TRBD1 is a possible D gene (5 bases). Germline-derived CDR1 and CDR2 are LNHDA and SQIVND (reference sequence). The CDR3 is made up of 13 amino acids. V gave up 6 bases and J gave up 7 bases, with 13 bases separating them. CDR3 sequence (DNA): TGTGCCAGTAGAGGTCAGGGCTTGCAGCCCCAGCATTTT. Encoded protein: CASRGQGLQPQHF.

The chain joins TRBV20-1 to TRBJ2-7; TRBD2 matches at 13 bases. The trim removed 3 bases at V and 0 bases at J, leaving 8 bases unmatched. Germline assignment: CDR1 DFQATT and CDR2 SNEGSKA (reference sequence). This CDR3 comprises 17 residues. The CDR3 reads CSASLVLAGGFSYEQYF. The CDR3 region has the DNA TGCAGTGCTAGTCTCGTACTAGCGGGAGGGTTCTCCTACGAGCAGTACTTC.

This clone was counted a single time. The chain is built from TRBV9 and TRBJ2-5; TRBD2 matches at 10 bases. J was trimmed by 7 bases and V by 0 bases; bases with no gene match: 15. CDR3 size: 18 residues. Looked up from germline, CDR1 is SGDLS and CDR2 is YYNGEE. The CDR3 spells CASSVDMGASGGLGTQYF. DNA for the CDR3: TGTGCCAGCAGCGTAGATATGGGGGCTAGCGGGGGCCTGGGGACCCAGTACTTC.

CDR3 region: CASSQDISYEQYF. The CDR3 bases are TGTGCCAGCAGTCAGGATATCTCCTACGAGCAGTACTTC. The genes are TRBV6-2 or TRBV6-3 and TRBJ2-7; D remains unclear. This CDR3 contains 13 residues. Trimming removed 5 bases at V and 0 bases at J, with 8 bases between. Looked up from germline, CDR1 is MNHEY and CDR2 is SVGEGT.

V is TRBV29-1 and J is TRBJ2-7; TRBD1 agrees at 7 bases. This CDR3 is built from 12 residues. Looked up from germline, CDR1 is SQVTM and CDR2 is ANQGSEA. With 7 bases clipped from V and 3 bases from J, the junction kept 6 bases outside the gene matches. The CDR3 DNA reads TGCAGCGGACGGGACAGTCTCTACGAGCAGTACTTC. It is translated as CSGRDSLYEQYF.

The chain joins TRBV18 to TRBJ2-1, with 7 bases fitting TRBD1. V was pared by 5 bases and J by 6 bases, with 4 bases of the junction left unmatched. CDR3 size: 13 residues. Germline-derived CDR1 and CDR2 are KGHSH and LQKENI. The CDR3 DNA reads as TGTGCCAGCTCATTCGGGACAGCCAATGAGCAGTTCTTC. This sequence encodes CASSFGTANEQFF.

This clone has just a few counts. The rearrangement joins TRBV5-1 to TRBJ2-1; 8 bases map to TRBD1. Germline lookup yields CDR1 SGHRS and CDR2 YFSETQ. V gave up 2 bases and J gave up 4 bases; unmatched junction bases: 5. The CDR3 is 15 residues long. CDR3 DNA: TGCGCCAGCAGCTTTTGGGGACAGGAGTACAATGAGCAGTTCTTC. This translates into CASSFWGQEYNEQFF.

CDR3 DNA sequence: TGTGCCAGCAGCGTAGGGACTAGCGGGAGGTATGAGCAGTTCTTC. It specifies CASSVGTSGRYEQFF. This chain links TRBV9 with TRBJ2-1; 14 bases match TRBD2. Trimming took 0 bases from V and 8 from J; bases not matched to a gene: 1. The germline V gene encodes CDR1 SGDLS and CDR2 YYNGEE. The CDR3 extends over 15 amino acids.

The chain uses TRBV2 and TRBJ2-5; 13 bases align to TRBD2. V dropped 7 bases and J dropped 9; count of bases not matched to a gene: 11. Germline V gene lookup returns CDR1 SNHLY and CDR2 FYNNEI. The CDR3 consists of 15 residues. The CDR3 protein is CASMKNGLAGAAQYF. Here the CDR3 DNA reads TGTGCCAGCATGAAGAACGGACTAGCGGGAGCGGCCCAGTACTTC.

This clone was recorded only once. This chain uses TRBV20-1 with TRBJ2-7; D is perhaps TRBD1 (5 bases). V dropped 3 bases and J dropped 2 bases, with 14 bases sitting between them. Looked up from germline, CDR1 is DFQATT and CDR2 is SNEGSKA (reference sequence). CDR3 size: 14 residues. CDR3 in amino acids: CSASFRAGTYEQYF. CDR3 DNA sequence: TGCAGTGCTAGTTTCCGCGCAGGGACCTACGAGCAGTACTTC.

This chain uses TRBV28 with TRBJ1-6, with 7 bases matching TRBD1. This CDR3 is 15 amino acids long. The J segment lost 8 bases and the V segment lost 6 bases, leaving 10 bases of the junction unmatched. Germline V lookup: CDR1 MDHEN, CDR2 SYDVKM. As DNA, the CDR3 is TGTGCCAGCAGGGAAACAGGGGCTCTTCATTCACCCCTCCACTTT. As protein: CASRETGALHSPLHF.

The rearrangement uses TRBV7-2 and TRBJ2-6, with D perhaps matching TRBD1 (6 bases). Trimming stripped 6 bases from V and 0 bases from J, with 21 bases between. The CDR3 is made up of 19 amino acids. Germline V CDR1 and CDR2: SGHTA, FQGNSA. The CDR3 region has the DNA TGTGCCAGCAGTTCCGGTTCAGGGGCGGTTATCTCTGGGGCCAACGTCCTGACTTTC. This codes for CASSSGSGAVISGANVLTF.

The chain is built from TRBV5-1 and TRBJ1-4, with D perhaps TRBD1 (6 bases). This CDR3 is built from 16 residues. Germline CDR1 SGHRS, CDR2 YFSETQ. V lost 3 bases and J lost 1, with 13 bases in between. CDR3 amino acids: CASSSQPQGTNEKLFF. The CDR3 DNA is TGCGCCAGCAGCTCCCAACCACAGGGAACTAATGAAAAACTGTTTTTT.

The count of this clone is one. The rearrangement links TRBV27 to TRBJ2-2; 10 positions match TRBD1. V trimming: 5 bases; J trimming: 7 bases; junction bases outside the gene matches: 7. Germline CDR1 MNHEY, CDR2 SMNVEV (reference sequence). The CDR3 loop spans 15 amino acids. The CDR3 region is CASSPGTGAGGELFF. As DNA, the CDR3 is TGTGCCAGCAGTCCCGGGACAGGGGCTGGCGGGGAGCTGTTTTTT.

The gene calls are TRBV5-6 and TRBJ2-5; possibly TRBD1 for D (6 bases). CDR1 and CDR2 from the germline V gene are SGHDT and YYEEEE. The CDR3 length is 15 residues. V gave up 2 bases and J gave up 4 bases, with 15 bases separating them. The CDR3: CASSLAGDGGETQYF. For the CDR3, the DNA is TGTGCCAGCAGCTTAGCAGGGGATGGGGGAGAGACCCAGTACTTC.

The CDR3 protein is CASSVGQGNYYGYTF. The CDR3 bases are TGTGCCAGCAGCGTGGGACAGGGGAACTACTATGGCTACACCTTC. The V gene is TRBV5-5, the J gene TRBJ1-2, with TRBD1 identical over 10 bases. In germline, CDR1 is SGHKS, CDR2 YYEKEE (reference sequence). V shed 4 bases, J shed 3 bases, and the junction held 6 bases outside the gene matches. The CDR3 covers 15 residues.

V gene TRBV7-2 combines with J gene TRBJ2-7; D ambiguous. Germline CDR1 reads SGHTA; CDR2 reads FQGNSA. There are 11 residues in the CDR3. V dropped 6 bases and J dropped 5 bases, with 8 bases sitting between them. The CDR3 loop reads CASSSLNEQYF. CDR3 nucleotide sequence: TGTGCCAGCAGTTCCTTAAACGAGCAGTACTTC. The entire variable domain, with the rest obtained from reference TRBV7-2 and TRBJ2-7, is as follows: GAGVSQSPSNKVTEKGKDVELRCDPISGHTALYWYRQSLGQGLEFLIYFQGNSAPDKSGLPSDRFSAERTGGSVSTLTIQRTQQEDSAVYLCASSSLNEQYFGPGTRLTVT.

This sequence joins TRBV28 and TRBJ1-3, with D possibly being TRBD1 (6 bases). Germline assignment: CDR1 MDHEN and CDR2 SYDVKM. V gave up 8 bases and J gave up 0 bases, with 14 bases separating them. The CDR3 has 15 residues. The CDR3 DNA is TGTGCCAGCGGCCGGGGGGCTAGCTCTGGAAACACCATATATTTT. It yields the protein CASGRGASSGNTIYF.

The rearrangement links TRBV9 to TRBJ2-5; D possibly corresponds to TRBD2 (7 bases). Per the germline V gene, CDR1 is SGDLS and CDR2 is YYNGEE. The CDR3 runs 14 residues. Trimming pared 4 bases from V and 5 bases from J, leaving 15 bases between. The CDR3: CASSLTKGGETQYF. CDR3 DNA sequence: TGTGCCAGCAGCCTCACAAAGGGGGGGGAGACCCAGTACTTC.

CDR3 residues: CASRRRRGQGTVEQYF. Written as DNA, the CDR3 is TGTGCCAGCAGGCGACGTAGGGGACAGGGGACCGTCGAGCAGTACTTC. This sequence joins TRBV28 and TRBJ2-7; 10 nucleotides match TRBD1. The CDR3 consists of 16 residues. Germline lookup yields CDR1 MDHEN and CDR2 SYDVKM. V shed 6 bases and J 6 bases; nucleotides not matched to a gene: 14.

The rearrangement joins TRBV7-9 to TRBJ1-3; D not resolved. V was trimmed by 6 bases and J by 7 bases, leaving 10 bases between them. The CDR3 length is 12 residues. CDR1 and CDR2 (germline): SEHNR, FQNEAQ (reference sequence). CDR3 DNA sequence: TGTGCCAGCAGATCGGTAGTGAACACCATATATTTT. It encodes CASRSVVNTIYF.

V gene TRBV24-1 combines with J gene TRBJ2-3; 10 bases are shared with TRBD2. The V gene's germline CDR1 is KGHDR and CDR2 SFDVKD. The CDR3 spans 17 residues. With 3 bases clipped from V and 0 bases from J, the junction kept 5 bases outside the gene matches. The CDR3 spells CATSDGTSARSTDTQYF. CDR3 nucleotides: TGTGCCACCAGTGATGGGACTAGCGCCCGTAGCACAGATACGCAGTATTTT.

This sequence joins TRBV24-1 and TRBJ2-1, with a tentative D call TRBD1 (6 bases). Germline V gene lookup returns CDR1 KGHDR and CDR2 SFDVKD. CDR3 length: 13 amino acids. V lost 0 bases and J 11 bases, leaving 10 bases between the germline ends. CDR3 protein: CATSDLSDSKQFF. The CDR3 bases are TGTGCCACCAGTGATTTGTCGGACAGTAAGCAGTTCTTC.

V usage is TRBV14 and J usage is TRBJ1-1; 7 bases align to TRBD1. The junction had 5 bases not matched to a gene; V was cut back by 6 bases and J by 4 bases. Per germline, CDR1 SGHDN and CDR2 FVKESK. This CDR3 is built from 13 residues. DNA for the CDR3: TGTGCCAGCAGAAACTCAGGGGGCACTGAAGCTTTCTTT. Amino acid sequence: CASRNSGGTEAFF.

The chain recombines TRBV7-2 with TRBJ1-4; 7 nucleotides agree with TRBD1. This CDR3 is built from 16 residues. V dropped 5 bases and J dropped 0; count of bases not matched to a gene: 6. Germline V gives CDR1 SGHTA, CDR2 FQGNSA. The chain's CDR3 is CASSLGQSATNEKLFF. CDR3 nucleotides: TGTGCCAGCAGCCTGGGACAGAGTGCAACTAATGAAAAACTGTTTTTT.

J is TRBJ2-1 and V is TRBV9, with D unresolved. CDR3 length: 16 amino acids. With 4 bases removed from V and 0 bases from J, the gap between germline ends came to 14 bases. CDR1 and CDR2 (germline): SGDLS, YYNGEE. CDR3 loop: CASSPTDWSSYNEQFF. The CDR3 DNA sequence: TGTGCCAGCAGCCCCACCGACTGGAGCTCCTACAATGAGCAGTTCTTC.

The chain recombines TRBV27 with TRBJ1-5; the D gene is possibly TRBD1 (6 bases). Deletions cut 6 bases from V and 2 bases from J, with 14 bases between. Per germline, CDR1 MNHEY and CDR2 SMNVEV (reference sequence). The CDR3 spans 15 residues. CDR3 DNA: TGTGCCAGCAGCGTGGACAGTAATCGCAATCAGCCCCAGCATTTT. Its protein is CASSVDSNRNQPQHF.

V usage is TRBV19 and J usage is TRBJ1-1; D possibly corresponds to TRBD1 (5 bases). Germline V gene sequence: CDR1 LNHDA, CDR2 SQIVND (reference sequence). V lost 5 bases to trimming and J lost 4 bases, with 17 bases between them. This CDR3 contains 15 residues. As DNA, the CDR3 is TGTGCCAGTAGTCTCCAGACACCAGGGTTCACTGAAGCTTTCTTT. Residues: CASSLQTPGFTEAFF. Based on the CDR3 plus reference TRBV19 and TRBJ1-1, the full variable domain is DGGITQSPKYLFRKEGQNVTLSCEQNLNHDAMYWYRQDPGQGLRLIYYSQIVNDFQKGDIAEGYSVSREKKESFPLTVTSAQKNPTAFYLCASSLQTPGFTEAFFGQGTRLTVV.

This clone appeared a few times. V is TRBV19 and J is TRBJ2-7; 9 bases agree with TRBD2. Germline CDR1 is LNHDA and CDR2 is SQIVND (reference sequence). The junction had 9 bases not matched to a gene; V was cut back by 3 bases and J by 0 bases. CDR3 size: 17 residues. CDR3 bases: TGTGCCAGTAGTATTGGGCTAGCGGGACGCTACTCCTACGAGCAGTACTTC. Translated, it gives CASSIGLAGRYSYEQYF. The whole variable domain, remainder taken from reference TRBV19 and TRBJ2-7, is DGGITQSPKYLFRKEGQNVTLSCEQNLNHDAMYWYRQDPGQGLRLIYYSQIVNDFQKGDIAEGYSVSREKKESFPLTVTSAQKNPTAFYLCASSIGLAGRYSYEQYFGPGTRLTVT.

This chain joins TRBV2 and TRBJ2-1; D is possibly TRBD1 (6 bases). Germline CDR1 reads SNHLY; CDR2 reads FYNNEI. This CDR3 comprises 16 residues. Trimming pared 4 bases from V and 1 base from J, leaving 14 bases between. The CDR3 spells CASSGQETGSYNEQFF. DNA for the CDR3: TGTGCCAGCAGTGGACAGGAGACGGGATCCTACAATGAGCAGTTCTTC.